One and the same sample provided the 20 T cell receptor beta chains below, sequenced in a study of beta chain features in type 1 diabetes. Notes on the study in general: The study found moderately but significantly shorter TCRB CDR3s in all four CD4+ subsets of Type 1 diabetes patients.

These receptors have no known antigen. The authors reverse transcribed all of the isolated RNA, so sequencing captured expressed TCRB transcripts. Data came from immunoSEQ multiplex PCR; TCRdb stores just in-frame clones and leaves some out. The table shows about 160,000 clones, with almost 65% occurring only once. Sequencing was done on a sample of naive CD4+ T cells from blood. All receptors come from a man younger than 45 with type 1 diabetes.

CDR3 bases: TGCGCCAGCAGCGCGGCGACAGTTTCTGGAAACACCATATATTTT. This gives the protein CASSAATVSGNTIYF. The V call is TRBV5-1, the J call TRBJ1-3, with a possible D match to TRBD1 (5 bases). CDR1 and CDR2 from the germline V gene are SGHRS and YFSETQ. The V end was cut by 4 bases, the J end by 1 base, with 12 bases between. This CDR3 comprises 15 residues.

In its sample, this clone was seen a few times. The chain uses TRBV4-1 and TRBJ2-7; 8 bases fit TRBD2. The CDR3 is 15 residues long. Germline values: CDR1 MGHRA, CDR2 YSYEKL. The V segment lost 4 bases and the J segment 4 bases; nucleotides outside the gene matches: 9. The CDR3 loop is CASSPSPRGEYEQYF. CDR3 bases: TGCGCCAGCAGCCCCTCTCCGCGGGGGGAATACGAGCAGTACTTC.

DNA of the CDR3: TGTGCCAGCAGCTGGGACAGGGACTATAATTCACCCCTCCACTTT. Residues: CASSWDRDYNSPLHF. The chain uses TRBV7-2 and TRBJ1-6, with 9 bases that match TRBD1. The CDR3 covers 15 residues. V was clipped by 4 bases and J by 3 bases; unmatched bases: 1. CDR1 and CDR2 (germline): SGHTA, FQGNSA. The variable domain in full, completed from reference TRBV7-2 and TRBJ1-6, reads GAGVSQSPSNKVTEKGKDVELRCDPISGHTALYWYRQSLGQGLEFLIYFQGNSAPDKSGLPSDRFSAERTGGSVSTLTIQRTQQEDSAVYLCASSWDRDYNSPLHFGNGTRLTVT.

In its sample, this clone was seen once. Within the sample, other DNA sequences also encode this same CDR3. The gene calls are TRBV20-1 and TRBJ2-3; D remains ambiguous. Germline V gene sequence: CDR1 DFQATT, CDR2 SNEGSKA (reference sequence). V gave up 1 base and J gave up 2 bases, with 1 base separating them. CDR3 length equals 11 residues. CDR3 coding DNA: TGCAGTGCTAGAGTCACAGATACGCAGTATTTT. Its protein product is CSARVTDTQYF.

The table lists this clone with a few counts. DNA for the CDR3: TGCAGCGTCCGGGACGGAACTTCTAAGGAAGAGACCCAGTACTTC. Amino acid sequence: CSVRDGTSKEETQYF. This chain connects TRBV29-1 to TRBJ2-5; D assignment may be TRBD1 or TRBD2 (5 bases each). This CDR3 has 15 residues. Trimming removed 6 bases from V and 3 bases from J, with 20 bases in between. From germline, CDR1 is SQVTM and CDR2 ANQGSEA.

The chain uses TRBV7-8 and TRBJ1-1; D unresolved. V was shortened by 3 bases and J by 1 base, with 6 bases between the two germline ends. CDR1 is SGHVS and CDR2 is FQNEAQ in the germline V gene. There are 13 residues in the CDR3. CDR3 nucleotide sequence: TGTGCCAGCAGCTTTTCGAAGAACACTGAAGCTTTCTTT. Its protein product is CASSFSKNTEAFF.

This rearrangement joins TRBV7-9 to TRBJ2-5; the D call may be TRBD1 or TRBD2 (5 bases each). Per germline, CDR1 SEHNR and CDR2 FQNEAQ (reference sequence). This CDR3 is 17 amino acids long. The V gene lost 5 bases and the J gene lost 5 bases, with 24 bases spanning the gap. The DNA for the CDR3 is TGTGCCAGCAGCGGGACGGTCGGCGCACGGGGTATGGAGACCCAGTACTTC. Its translation is CASSGTVGARGMETQYF.

The rearrangement uses TRBV29-1 and TRBJ2-1; the D is unclear. This CDR3 has 13 residues. Germline V gene lookup returns CDR1 SQVTM and CDR2 ANQGSEA. V gave up 6 bases and J gave up 0 bases, with 9 bases separating them. CDR3 in DNA: TGCAGCGTGGTGGTAGGCTCCTACAATGAGCAGTTCTTC. It specifies CSVVVGSYNEQFF.

The chain is built from TRBV7-9 and TRBJ2-7; 7 bases fit TRBD1. The CDR3 sequence is 14 residues long. CDR1 is SEHNR and CDR2 is FQNEAQ in the germline V gene (reference sequence). The J segment lost 4 bases and the V segment lost 6 bases, leaving 9 bases of the junction unmatched. The CDR3 coding sequence is TGTGCCAGCAGTCATGGGACAGCGTGGTACGAGCAGTACTTC. This encodes CASSHGTAWYEQYF.

The chain combines TRBV30 with TRBJ2-5; possible D gene TRBD2, 7 bases. This CDR3 is 15 amino acids long. V lost 0 bases, J lost 1 base, and 12 bases lay in between. Germline CDR1 and CDR2: GTSNPN and SVGIG (reference sequence). CDR3 coding DNA: TGTGCCTGGAGTGTACCGGGGGGCCGCCAAGAGACCCAGTACTTC. Translating it yields CAWSVPGGRQETQYF.

The chain couples TRBV10-3 to TRBJ2-1; D remains ambiguous. The germline V gene has CDR1 ENHRY and CDR2 SYGVKD. This CDR3 region has 12 residues. The V and J ends lost 6 bases and 7 bases respectively, with 10 bases between them. CDR3 region: CAISGSWNEQFF. Here the CDR3 DNA reads TGTGCCATCAGCGGCAGTTGGAATGAGCAGTTCTTC.

This chain connects TRBV7-2 to TRBJ2-2; 7 positions agree with TRBD1. In germline, CDR1 is SGHTA, CDR2 FQGNSA. This CDR3 spans 15 amino acids. Trimming cost V 5 bases and J 6 bases; bases outside gene matches: 9. The CDR3 nucleotides read TGTGCCAGCAGCCTTATGGGACAGTCCGCCGGGGAGCTGTTTTTT. This codes for CASSLMGQSAGELFF.

This sequence joins TRBV6-6 and TRBJ2-4, with a weak D call TRBD1 (5 bases). The CDR3 consists of 12 residues. Looked up from germline, CDR1 is MNHNY and CDR2 is SVGAGI (reference sequence). Trimming pared 6 bases from V and 6 bases from J, leaving 9 bases between. The CDR3 DNA reads TGTGCCAGCAGCCTTGACAGAAACATTCAGTACTTC. This translates into CASSLDRNIQYF.

The sample holds a few counts of this clone. This chain uses TRBV28 with TRBJ1-4; D remains unclear. Germline V lookup: CDR1 MDHEN, CDR2 SYDVKM. The CDR3 totals 14 residues. Trimming shortened V by 7 bases and J by 8 bases, and 17 bases separated the two germline ends. This chain's CDR3 is CASTPAGVREKLFF. CDR3 DNA: TGTGCCAGCACCCCGGCCGGGGTACGGGAAAAACTGTTTTTT.

This clone showed up just a few times. This chain connects TRBV7-6 to TRBJ2-6; D is perhaps TRBD1 (6 bases). The CDR3 runs 20 residues. Per the germline V gene, CDR1 is SGHVS and CDR2 is FNYEAQ. Trimming pared 1 base from V and 0 bases from J, leaving 19 bases between. Written as DNA, the CDR3 is TGTGCCAGCAGCTTAGGACAGGCTAGCCGACCCTTCTCTGGGGCCAACGTCCTGACTTTC. Translating it yields CASSLGQASRPFSGANVLTF.

The chain couples TRBV18 to TRBJ2-5; D gene ambiguous. V was shortened by 3 bases and J by 4 bases, with 9 bases between the two germline ends. There are 13 residues in the CDR3. Germline lookup yields CDR1 KGHSH and CDR2 LQKENI. The CDR3 DNA is TGTGCCAGCTCACCGTCCCAGAGAGAGACCCAGTACTTC. This translates into CASSPSQRETQYF. Full variable domain (rest looked up from reference TRBV18 and TRBJ2-5): NAGVMQNPRHLVRRRGQEARLRCSPMKGHSHVYWYRQLPEEGLKFMVYLQKENIIDESGMPKERFSAEFPKEGPSILRIQQVVRGDSAAYFCASSPSQRETQYFGPGTRLLVL.

There are a few counts of this clone. V gene TRBV7-2 combines with J gene TRBJ2-3; D possibly uses TRBD1 or TRBD2 (5 bases each). Trimming took 1 base from V and 1 from J, leaving 6 bases between them. Germline CDR1 is SGHTA and CDR2 is FQGNSA. This CDR3 has 14 residues. For the CDR3, the DNA is TGTGCCAGCAGCTTAGTGGGGGGCACAGATACGCAGTATTTT. It translates to CASSLVGGTDTQYF.

V usage is TRBV30 and J usage is TRBJ1-5; D may be TRBD1 (5 bases). CDR1 and CDR2 (germline): GTSNPN, SVGIG (reference sequence). The CDR3 is made up of 15 amino acids. Trimming cost V 4 bases and J 1 base, with 14 bases left between them. The CDR3 here is CAWNAGPKSNQPQHF. The CDR3 nucleotides are TGTGCCTGGAACGCGGGACCTAAGAGCAATCAGCCCCAGCATTTT.

This sequence joins TRBV25-1 and TRBJ1-6; possible D gene TRBD1, 5 bases. The germline V gene has CDR1 MGHDK and CDR2 SYGVNS. This CDR3 is built from 14 residues. The V end was cut by 4 bases, the J end by 5 bases, with 9 bases between. In DNA, the CDR3 is TGTGCCAGCAGTGCGGGACGGAATAATTCACCCCTCCACTTT. This gives the protein CASSAGRNNSPLHF.

The V gene is TRBV2, the J gene TRBJ2-1; unclear D gene. V was clipped by 4 bases and J by 7 bases, with 5 bases between them. Germline V gene data show CDR1 as SNHLY and CDR2 as FYNNEI. This CDR3 contains 11 residues. The CDR3 DNA is TGTGCCAGCAGTGTGAAGAATGAGCAGTTCTTC. This gives the protein CASSVKNEQFF.